The 19 T cell receptor beta chains in this list originate from one sample, sequenced in a study of T cell changes during pregnancy in multiple sclerosis. Here immunoSEQ multiplex PCR was the method, and the copy in TCRdb shows in-frame clones only, minus some. The sample records more than 30,000 clones, 93% being singletons. This specimen was CD8+ T cells from peripheral blood mononuclear cells, taken in the third trimester of pregnancy. The receptors stem from a female donor with multiple sclerosis, enrolled in a pregnancy study.

The chain combines TRBV27 with TRBJ2-1; TRBD2 matches at 7 bases. The germline V gene encodes CDR1 MNHEY and CDR2 SMNVEV (reference sequence). The CDR3 sequence is 15 residues long. V dropped 7 bases and J dropped 1; count of bases not matched to a gene: 7. CDR3 protein: CASTLGGGSYNEQFF. The CDR3, as DNA: TGTGCCAGCACCTTGGGGGGGGGTTCCTACAATGAGCAGTTCTTC.

The chain employs TRBV4-1 and TRBJ1-3, with TRBD1 identical over 7 bases. CDR3 length: 19 residues. Germline V CDR1 and CDR2: MGHRA, YSYEKL. Trimming at V came to 0 bases and at J to 1 base, leaving 12 bases not matched to a gene. For the CDR3, the DNA is TGCGCCAGCAGCCAAGATACGGGGACAGTAACAGGATCTGGAAACACCATATATTTT. Translating gives CASSQDTGTVTGSGNTIYF.

The V and J genes are TRBV5-6 and TRBJ2-1, with 10 bases that match TRBD2. Per germline, CDR1 SGHDT and CDR2 YYEEEE. The CDR3 has 15 residues. V shed 0 bases and J 5 bases; nucleotides not matched to a gene: 2. CDR3 in DNA: TGTGCCAGCAGCTTGGCCACTAGCGGGGACAATGAGCAGTTCTTC. This codes for CASSLATSGDNEQFF. Supplemented by reference TRBV5-6 and TRBJ2-1, the full variable domain reads DAGVTQSPTHLIKTRGQQVTLRCSPKSGHDTVSWYQQALGQGPQFIFQYYEEEERQRGNFPDRFSGHQFPNYSSELNVNALLLGDSALYLCASSLATSGDNEQFFGPGTRLTVL.

The J gene is TRBJ1-5, the V gene TRBV7-9; no reliable D call. Germline V gives CDR1 SEHNR, CDR2 FQNEAQ (reference sequence). The length of the CDR3 is 13 residues. V dropped 5 bases and J dropped 3 bases, with 8 bases sitting between them. CDR3 DNA: TGTGCCAGCAGCCTATCCCTCAATCAGCCCCAGCATTTT. This encodes CASSLSLNQPQHF.

The genes are TRBV25-1 and TRBJ2-1, with a weak D call TRBD2 (5 bases). The CDR3 is 12 residues long. CDR1 and CDR2 from the germline V gene are MGHDK and SYGVNS. Trimming removed 2 bases from V and 8 bases from J, with 7 bases in between. CDR3 protein: CASSEEGYEQFF. As DNA, the CDR3 is TGTGCCAGCAGTGAAGAGGGCTATGAGCAGTTCTTC.

This chain joins TRBV27 and TRBJ2-7; 9 bases line up with TRBD2. The CDR3 length is 13 residues. The germline CDR1 and CDR2 sequences are MNHEY and SMNVEV (reference sequence). V was clipped by 7 bases and J by 3 bases; unmatched bases: 4. CDR3 DNA: TGTGCCAGCAAAGCGGGGGGTGACTACGAGCAGTACTTC. Residues: CASKAGGDYEQYF.

The chain uses TRBV19 and TRBJ1-5, with 9 bases lining up with TRBD1. The CDR3 sequence is 15 residues long. The germline V gene has CDR1 LNHDA and CDR2 SQIVND (reference sequence). Trimming took 5 bases from V and 1 from J; bases not matched to a gene: 3. Here the CDR3 DNA reads TGTGCCAGTAGTTGGGGGACAGGGAGCAATCAGCCCCAGCATTTT. This codes for CASSWGTGSNQPQHF.

This chain uses TRBV13 with TRBJ1-1; D is undetermined. V shed 5 bases and J shed 8 bases, with 15 bases lying between them. There are 13 residues in the CDR3. Germline CDR1 reads PRHDT; CDR2 reads FYEKMQ (reference sequence). CDR3 sequence: CASSLTADPEAFF. Here the CDR3 DNA reads TGTGCCAGCAGCCTCACAGCGGATCCGGAAGCTTTCTTT.

The V gene is TRBV30, the J gene TRBJ2-2; TRBD1 matches at 7 bases. Germline loops: CDR1 GTSNPN, CDR2 SVGIG (reference sequence). CDR3 length equals 14 residues. After removal of 5 bases from V and 2 bases from J, the junction contained 5 bases not matched to a gene. CDR3 protein: CAWEGTDNTGELFF. In DNA, the CDR3 is TGTGCCTGGGAAGGGACAGATAACACCGGGGAGCTGTTTTTT.

The gene calls are TRBV6-5 and TRBJ2-3, with 9 bases fitting TRBD1. This CDR3 is 16 amino acids long. Germline loops: CDR1 MNHEY, CDR2 SVGAGI. V gave up 2 bases and J gave up 4 bases; unmatched junction bases: 7. The DNA of the CDR3 is TGTGCCAGCAGTTACGGAACAGGGGGCTTGGCAGATACGCAGTATTTT. Amino acid sequence: CASSYGTGGLADTQYF.

The rearrangement links TRBV15 to TRBJ1-2; D is possibly TRBD1 (6 bases). Germline CDR1 reads LNHNV; CDR2 reads YYDKDF (reference sequence). The CDR3 is made up of 16 amino acids. The V end lost 0 bases, the J end lost 1 base, and 12 bases lay between the germline ends. This CDR3 reads CATSRDLGTLNYGYTF. The CDR3 nucleotides read TGTGCCACCAGCAGAGATTTGGGGACACTTAACTATGGCTACACCTTC.

This clone was seen a few times. This chain links TRBV6-4 with TRBJ2-3; 8 nucleotides match TRBD2. The CDR3 is 15 residues long. The germline CDR1 and CDR2 sequences are MRHNA and SNTAGT. With V trimmed by 4 bases and J by 4 bases, 7 bases remained unmatched. Here the CDR3 DNA reads TGTGCCAGCAGTGTCGGGGGGGGGCAAGCAGATACGCAGTATTTT. Translation: CASSVGGGQADTQYF.

The chain is built from TRBV7-3 and TRBJ1-1, with TRBD1 as a possible D gene (5 bases). The V gene's germline CDR1 is SGHTA and CDR2 FQGTGA. This CDR3 spans 14 amino acids. The V gene lost 2 bases and the J gene lost 1 base, with 8 bases spanning the gap. CDR3 DNA sequence: TGTGCCAGCAGCTTATCGGGGGGGAACACTGAAGCTTTCTTT. This codes for CASSLSGGNTEAFF.

Details on this clone: One junction end disagrees with the germline gene, perhaps due to a read error. The V call is TRBV7-7, the J call TRBJ2-5; D is perhaps TRBD1 (6 bases). The CDR3 sequence is 15 residues long. In germline, CDR1 is SSHAT, CDR2 FNYEAQ (reference sequence). This CDR3 reads CASSLATGIDETQYF. The CDR3 nucleotides are TGTGCTAGCAGCTTAGCAACAGGGATTGACGAGACCCAGTACTTC.

The gene calls are TRBV10-1 and TRBJ2-4; TRBD1 matches 9 bases. The germline CDR1 and CDR2 sequences are WNHNN and SYGVQD (reference sequence). The CDR3 length is 17 residues. J lost 2 bases, V lost 2 bases, and 7 bases had no gene match. The CDR3 sequence: CASSEGGQGETKNIQYF. The CDR3 region has the DNA TGCGCCAGCAGTGAGGGGGGACAGGGCGAAACCAAAAACATTCAGTACTTC.

V gene TRBV19 combines with J gene TRBJ2-7; TRBD1 matches at 8 bases. The length of the CDR3 is 14 residues. Germline assignment: CDR1 LNHDA and CDR2 SQIVND (reference sequence). V dropped 0 bases and J dropped 3; count of bases not matched to a gene: 1. The DNA for the CDR3 is TGTGCCAGTAGTATAGAGGGACAGGACTACGAGCAGTACTTC. Translation gives CASSIEGQDYEQYF.

This clone occurred a few times. The chain uses TRBV6-9 and TRBJ2-5; D gene ambiguous. Deletions cut 5 bases from V and 3 bases from J, with 10 bases between. The CDR3 consists of 13 residues. The germline V gene has CDR1 MNHGY and CDR2 SVAAGI. CDR3 sequence: CASSHPREETQYF. CDR3 in DNA: TGTGCCAGCAGTCACCCTAGAGAAGAGACCCAGTACTTC.

The gene calls are TRBV19 and TRBJ1-5; 11 nucleotides agree with TRBD1. V lost 3 bases, J lost 8 bases, and 6 bases stayed unmatched. This CDR3 spans 15 amino acids. Germline V gene lookup returns CDR1 LNHDA and CDR2 SQIVND (reference sequence). The CDR3 DNA sequence: TGTGCCAGTAGTATGGACAGGGGGCGGCACAAGCCCCAGCATTTT. Protein: CASSMDRGRHKPQHF. Filled out from reference TRBV19 and TRBJ1-5, the complete variable domain reads DGGITQSPKYLFRKEGQNVTLSCEQNLNHDAMYWYRQDPGQGLRLIYYSQIVNDFQKGDIAEGYSVSREKKESFPLTVTSAQKNPTAFYLCASSMDRGRHKPQHFGDGTRLSIL.

This chain uses TRBV6-1 with TRBJ2-1; 9 bases are a match to TRBD2. Germline values: CDR1 MNHNS, CDR2 SASEGT. Unmatched junction bases numbered 6, after V lost 3 bases and J lost 9 bases. The CDR3 loop spans 14 amino acids. The CDR3 is CASSEGLAYGEQFF. CDR3 nucleotides: TGTGCCAGCAGTGAGGGACTAGCATATGGTGAGCAGTTCTTC.